This T cell receptor (beta chain) was identified during a study of cytomegalovirus exposure and HLA in healthy donors. Across the study: The roughly 120 million unique TCR beta sequences, from 150 million to 200 million T cells, were found by an earlier analysis.

The CDR3 length is 15 residues. Trimming cost V 1 base and J 5 bases; bases outside gene matches: 6. Per the germline V gene, CDR1 is SGDLS and CDR2 is YYNGEE. 60 Vbeta and 13 Jbeta primers were used in PCR. Only in-frame clones appear in the TCRdb table, and some are missing; sequencing was by immunoSEQ multiplex PCR. This sample has 50,000 or so clones, with 81% found just once. This receptor was identified in a boy aged 5-17 years in good health and CMV-seropositive. Specimen: PBMCs. The rearrangement uses TRBV9 and TRBJ2-5; 9 bases fit TRBD2. CDR3 amino acids: CASSVLAGVGETQYF. Here the CDR3 DNA reads TGTGCCAGCAGCGTATTAGCGGGGGTAGGCGAGACCCAGTACTTC.